The present entry profiles one TCR beta chain with its context. The target antigen is unknown. A much larger clone is a single base away; this may be a read error. Germline lookup yields CDR1 SGHTA and CDR2 FQGNSA. The CDR3 sequence is 12 residues long. V lost 5 bases, J lost 7 bases, and 9 bases lay in between. The study recruited healthy Caucasian donors from Russia who were aged about 6 to 90. A second PCR, run for roughly 7 to 11 cycles, used a sample-barcoded 5' primer plus a J-beta primer mix. TCRdb itself ran the 5' RACE reads through MiXCR, one entry per CDR3 protein. The table shows about 680,000 distinct CDR3 sequences, with more than 40% occurring only once. This sample is part of a study of blood T cells in healthy people across ages. Findings of the study overall: Long-lived and aged donors differed, with more naive CD4+ cells and higher diversity in the long-lived.

The sequence derives from an older woman in good health. Sequenced input: blood. The chain combines TRBV7-2 with TRBJ2-1; D is possibly TRBD1 (6 bases). The CDR3 sequence is CTSSIQGNEQFF. The CDR3 DNA reads as TGTACCAGCAGCATACAGGGTAATGAGCAGTTCTTC.